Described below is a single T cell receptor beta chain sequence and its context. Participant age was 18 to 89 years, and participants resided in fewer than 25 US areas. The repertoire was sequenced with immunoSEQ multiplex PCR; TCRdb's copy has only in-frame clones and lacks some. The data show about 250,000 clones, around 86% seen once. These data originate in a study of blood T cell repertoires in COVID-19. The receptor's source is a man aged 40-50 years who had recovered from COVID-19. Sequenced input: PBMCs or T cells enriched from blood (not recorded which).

This CDR3 is CASSSLYEQYF. DNA for the CDR3: TGTGCCAGCAGTAGCCTCTACGAGCAGTACTTC. The V call is TRBV27, the J call TRBJ2-7; D gene uncertain. V lost 5 bases and J 3 bases, leaving 5 bases between the germline ends. There are 11 residues in the CDR3. The V gene's germline CDR1 is MNHEY and CDR2 SMNVEV (reference sequence).